This T cell receptor beta chain was identified during a study of blood T cell repertoires in COVID-19. Turning to the study itself: Spain, Italy and the United States supplied samples that represented acute and convalescent COVID-19. The cDNA or gDNA used as material had been derived from T cells, B-cell-depleted T cells, or PBMCs.

Trimming took off 1 base at V and 6 bases at J, with 3 bases between the two ends. Germline CDR1 MGHRA, CDR2 YSYEKL. The CDR3 is made up of 12 amino acids. Authors' methods: Reference gene primers were amplified, and this amplification served to estimate nucleated cell counts. The protocol was immunoSEQ multiplex PCR, while the TCRdb copy is restricted to in-frame clones and leaves out a portion. V and J calls and clone size are as listed in that table; D and trimming were resolved from the DNA. This sample has tens of thousands of clones; roughly four fifths occur once, and the top ten carry 1% to 1.5%.

Material: peripheral blood. The rearrangement uses TRBV4-1 and TRBJ2-2, with D unclear. This sequence was found in a woman of 80 years or more with acute or convalescent COVID-19. The DNA of the CDR3 is TGCGCCAGCAGCCAAGCCGCCGGGGAGCTGTTTTTT. Encoded protein: CASSQAAGELFF.